A selection of T cell receptor beta chains follows, all from one sample in a study of graft-versus-host responses after intestinal transplantation. Assay: immunoSEQ multiplex PCR; the TCRdb copy retains only in-frame clones and omits some. The sample lists approximately 9,600 clones; 75% to 90% were seen once. This specimen was ileum tissue, taken around 25 months after intestinal transplantation. These TCRs come from a human patient who received an intestinal transplant, so some T cells may come from the graft donor. The CDR3 runs from the conserved cysteine through the conserved F or W. Fields, in order: J gene, V gene, CDR3 protein.

j_gene: TRBJ2-2
v_gene: TRBV9
CDR3aa: CASSSATGELFF

j_gene: TRBJ2-1
v_gene: TRBV11-1
CDR3aa: CASSEPGQGTYNEQFF

j_gene: TRBJ1-5
v_gene: TRBV19
CDR3aa: CATLGGRGRNQPQHF

j_gene: TRBJ1-4
v_gene: TRBV19
CDR3aa: CASSAGQGRNEKLFF

j_gene: TRBJ2-5
v_gene: TRBV19
CDR3aa: CASSKYFGRRETQYF

j_gene: TRBJ2-1
v_gene: TRBV5-4
CDR3aa: CASSLESGSWNEQFF

j_gene: TRBJ2-3
v_gene: TRBV11-2
CDR3aa: CASSLVDTQYF

j_gene: TRBJ2-4
v_gene: TRBV27
CDR3aa: CASSLSGPPKNIQYF

j_gene: TRBJ1-2
v_gene: TRBV20-1
CDR3aa: CSAPQGDGYTF

j_gene: TRBJ2-5
v_gene: TRBV5-1
CDR3aa: CASSLIVGETQYF

j_gene: TRBJ2-7
v_gene: TRBV4-1
CDR3aa: CASSQDAGAYEQYF

j_gene: TRBJ2-3
v_gene: TRBV5-1
CDR3aa: CASSSSSTDTQYF

j_gene: TRBJ1-3
v_gene: TRBV11-2
CDR3aa: CASSWEQGLDGNTIYF

j_gene: TRBJ1-4
v_gene: TRBV7-2
CDR3aa: CASSPQGVVEKLFF

j_gene: TRBJ2-2
v_gene: TRBV4-2
CDR3aa: CASSREQGAGTGELFF

j_gene: TRBJ2-1
v_gene: TRBV6-1
CDR3aa: CASSGARWDEQFF

j_gene: TRBJ2-1
v_gene: TRBV19
CDR3aa: CASSLWDRGNDEQFF

j_gene: TRBJ1-1
v_gene: TRBV7-2
CDR3aa: CASSSRLWDRKKNTEAFF

j_gene: TRBJ2-7
v_gene: TRBV30
CDR3aa: CAWSRAYEQYF

j_gene: TRBJ2-7
v_gene: TRBV19
CDR3aa: CASSTGGYEQYF

j_gene: TRBJ1-3
v_gene: TRBV18
CDR3aa: CASLVQQGAGNTIYF

j_gene: TRBJ2-6
v_gene: TRBV9
CDR3aa: CASSPPGSSGANVLTF

j_gene: TRBJ2-5
v_gene: TRBV5-1
CDR3aa: CASSFLGGSETQYF

j_gene: TRBJ1-4
v_gene: TRBV4-1
CDR3aa: CASSPRFNEKLFF

j_gene: TRBJ1-5
v_gene: TRBV5-4
CDR3aa: CASSQETGEVGQPQHF

j_gene: TRBJ1-5
v_gene: TRBV6-1
CDR3aa: CAMGTGRQPQHF

j_gene: TRBJ2-7
v_gene: TRBV28
CDR3aa: CASAETSEASYEQYF

j_gene: TRBJ2-5
v_gene: TRBV7-7
CDR3aa: CASSLAGTGGTKTQYF

j_gene: TRBJ2-2
v_gene: TRBV5-4
CDR3aa: CASSKDRGRRSTFELFF

j_gene: TRBJ2-3
v_gene: TRBV5-4
CDR3aa: CASSRDRGGDTQYF

j_gene: TRBJ2-7
v_gene: TRBV6-6
CDR3aa: CASSYSLSSYEQYF

j_gene: TRBJ2-1
v_gene: TRBV7-9
CDR3aa: CASSLAGTSGIGYNEQFF

j_gene: TRBJ1-1
v_gene: TRBV5-1
CDR3aa: CASSLWGAPGRNTEAFF

j_gene: TRBJ2-5
v_gene: TRBV9
CDR3aa: CASSVAPGLAGQETQYF

j_gene: TRBJ2-7
v_gene: TRBV30
CDR3aa: CAWKHRPDSYEQYF

j_gene: TRBJ2-1
v_gene: TRBV6-1
CDR3aa: CASSAQPFPPSNEQFF

j_gene: TRBJ2-2
v_gene: TRBV10-1
CDR3aa: CASSDRRQGVNSGELFF

j_gene: TRBJ2-3
v_gene: TRBV5-1
CDR3aa: CASSSGSGRPSTDTQYF

j_gene: TRBJ2-3
v_gene: TRBV12-5
CDR3aa: CASGLGQGRTDTQYF

j_gene: TRBJ2-5
v_gene: TRBV30
CDR3aa: CAWSVLLRETQYF

j_gene: TRBJ2-1
v_gene: TRBV21-1
CDR3aa: CASSKVALPSGSSNEQFF

j_gene: TRBJ2-7
v_gene: TRBV5-1
CDR3aa: CASSLAWTGLINEQYF

j_gene: TRBJ2-7
v_gene: TRBV11-2
CDR3aa: CASSPRQVIAYEQYF

j_gene: TRBJ1-2
v_gene: TRBV25-1
CDR3aa: CASSLGFYGYTF

j_gene: TRBJ2-2
v_gene: TRBV19
CDR3aa: CASLQGAGELFF

j_gene: TRBJ1-2
v_gene: TRBV6-6
CDR3aa: CASSYDSLTAYGYTF